This T cell receptor beta chain was sequenced in a study of blood T cell repertoires in COVID-19. For the study at large: The study drew acute and convalescent COVID-19 samples from the United States, Italy and Spain.

Original analysis: Using reference gene primer amplification, nucleated cell counts were estimated. Here immunoSEQ multiplex PCR was the method, and the copy in TCRdb shows in-frame clones only, minus some. V, J and clone size were drawn from that table, and D and trimming were deduced from the DNA. Here the sample spans 200,000 to 250,000 clones, about 88% being singletons. The V segment lost 5 bases and the J segment 5 bases; nucleotides outside the gene matches: 8. The germline CDR1 and CDR2 sequences are GTSNPN and SVGIG (reference sequence). CDR3 length: 13 amino acids. The chain recombines TRBV30 with TRBJ1-1; 7 bases are shared with TRBD1. The sequence was obtained from a woman in her forties or fifties with COVID-19, enrolled during active disease. The sequenced material came from peripheral blood. DNA for the CDR3: TGTGCCTGGGTCGGTATACAGGGGACTGAAGCTTTCTTT. It codes for CAWVGIQGTEAFF. Variable domain in full (rest from reference TRBV30 and TRBJ1-1): SQTIHQWPATLVQPVGSPLSLECTVEGTSNPNLYWYRQAAGRGLQLLFYSVGIGQISSEVPQNLSASRPQDRQFILSSKKLLLSDSGFYLCAWVGIQGTEAFFGQGTRLTVV.